Below, 25 T cell receptor beta chains from the same sample are listed, as sequenced in a study of T cell repertoires and HLA-DP antigens. TCRdb's copy holds only in-frame clones and misses some; the assay was immunoSEQ multiplex PCR. The table lists over 60,000 clones, around 77% of them singletons. The antigens these receptors bind are not known. Input material: CD4+ T cells from PBMCs. These receptor sequences come from a man aged 55-75 years in good health and CMV-seronegative.

This clone was detected only once. The V gene is TRBV30, the J gene TRBJ1-2; TRBD1 matches at 9 bases. The V gene end was trimmed by 3 bases and the J gene end by 8 bases; junction bases not matched to a gene: 7. The CDR3 has 13 residues. The V gene's germline CDR1 is GTSNPN and CDR2 SVGIG (reference sequence). The DNA for the CDR3 is TGTGCCTGGAGCGTGGGACAGGGTCCCGGCTACACCTTC. This codes for CAWSVGQGPGYTF.

This sequence joins TRBV4-1 and TRBJ2-2; D is possibly TRBD1 (5 bases). The germline V gene encodes CDR1 MGHRA and CDR2 YSYEKL. V was clipped by 3 bases and J by 0 bases, with 14 bases between them. There are 17 residues in the CDR3. For the CDR3, the DNA is TGCGCCAGCAGCCACCCACAGGACCTATCGAACACCGGGGAGCTGTTTTTT. Translation gives CASSHPQDLSNTGELFF.

This clone appeared a few times. The chain has TRBV20-1 and TRBJ1-1; TRBD1 is a possible D gene (5 bases). Trimming stripped 6 bases from V and 4 bases from J, with 9 bases between. Germline V gives CDR1 DFQATT, CDR2 SNEGSKA (reference sequence). The CDR3 is 11 amino acids. CDR3: CSAPGTTEAFF. The CDR3 nucleotides are TGCAGTGCCCCGGGGACCACTGAAGCTTTCTTT.

The chain links TRBV2 to TRBJ2-5, with 7 bases that match TRBD1. J gave up 11 bases and V 6 bases, and 18 bases lay outside the gene matches. The CDR3 extends over 15 amino acids. Germline-derived CDR1 and CDR2 are SNHLY and FYNNEI. CDR3 residues: CASSETGTALLEQYF. The DNA of the CDR3 is TGTGCCAGCAGCGAGACCGGGACAGCCCTTTTGGAGCAGTACTTC.

The V and J genes are TRBV19 and TRBJ2-1, with 8 bases matching TRBD2. The CDR3 length is 18 residues. Germline trimming cut 2 bases from V and 0 bases from J; bases unmatched to any gene: 9. The germline V gene has CDR1 LNHDA and CDR2 SQIVND (reference sequence). The CDR3: CASSITSQRESSYNEQFF. CDR3 DNA: TGTGCCAGTAGTATAACGTCCCAGCGGGAGAGCTCCTACAATGAGCAGTTCTTC.

The chain couples TRBV7-2 to TRBJ2-3; D not certain. This CDR3 spans 11 amino acids. Germline CDR1 reads SGHTA; CDR2 reads FQGNSA. V was clipped by 6 bases and J by 6 bases, with 7 bases between them. The CDR3, as DNA: TGTGCCAGCAGTAAGAGGGATACGCAGTATTTT. Translation gives CASSKRDTQYF.

The rearrangement links TRBV6-5 to TRBJ1-6, with D possibly TRBD1 on 5 matching bases. The V end was cut by 5 bases, the J end by 9 bases, with 14 bases between. Per germline, CDR1 MNHEY and CDR2 SVGAGI. This CDR3 is 14 amino acids long. CDR3 residues: CASSLDRLGSPLHF. As DNA, the CDR3 is TGTGCCAGCAGTCTCGACAGACTTGGTTCACCCCTCCACTTT.

This clone appeared a few times. J is TRBJ1-4 and V is TRBV5-1, with D perhaps TRBD1 (6 bases). This CDR3 has 17 amino acids. The V and J ends lost 1 base and 8 bases respectively, with 21 bases between them. CDR1 and CDR2 (germline): SGHRS, YFSETQ. The DNA of the CDR3 is TGCGCCAGCAGCTTGACCCCACCCGGCGGAAGGGGGGAAAAACTGTTTTTT. Translation gives CASSLTPPGGRGEKLFF.

The J gene is TRBJ1-1, the V gene TRBV10-3; D ambiguous. V lost 0 bases and J 1 base, leaving 6 bases between the germline ends. CDR1 is ENHRY, CDR2 SYGVKD, per germline. The CDR3 covers 14 residues. In DNA, the CDR3 is TGTGCCATCAGTGAGTCTCCAGCGAACACTGAAGCTTTCTTT. Translation gives CAISESPANTEAFF.

The genes are TRBV6-1 and TRBJ1-1, with D unresolved. The CDR3 is made up of 13 amino acids. Germline loops: CDR1 MNHNS, CDR2 SASEGT. V lost 7 bases and J 7 bases, leaving 16 bases between the germline ends. CDR3 in amino acids: CASTTKQRSEAFF. The CDR3 DNA is TGTGCCAGCACAACCAAACAGAGGAGTGAAGCTTTCTTT.

V gene TRBV10-3 combines with J gene TRBJ2-3; tentatively, D is TRBD1 (5 bases). The V and J ends lost 7 bases and 0 bases respectively, with 11 bases between them. The germline V gene encodes CDR1 ENHRY and CDR2 SYGVKD. This CDR3 spans 14 amino acids. The DNA for the CDR3 is TGTGCCATCAAAGGGGCTTTTAGCACAGATACGCAGTATTTT. This translates into CAIKGAFSTDTQYF.

The chain uses TRBV19 and TRBJ2-7; D might be TRBD1 (5 bases). Germline V gene lookup returns CDR1 LNHDA and CDR2 SQIVND (reference sequence). The CDR3 runs to 13 residues. The V gene lost 3 bases and the J gene lost 2 bases, with 8 bases spanning the gap. CDR3 in DNA: TGTGCCAGTAGTATTGCCAGGGCCTACGAGCAGTACTTC. Translation gives CASSIARAYEQYF.

This chain connects TRBV5-4 to TRBJ2-1; 7 nucleotides line up with TRBD2. The CDR3 spans 20 residues. V dropped 4 bases and J dropped 0; count of bases not matched to a gene: 19. Germline V CDR1 and CDR2: SGHNT, YYREEE (reference sequence). This CDR3 reads CASSGRIGKVAGSSYNEQFF. In DNA, the CDR3 is TGTGCCAGCAGCGGACGAATAGGGAAGGTAGCGGGCAGCTCCTACAATGAGCAGTTCTTC.

V and J are TRBV2 and TRBJ2-3, with unresolved D. The germline CDR1 and CDR2 sequences are SNHLY and FYNNEI. The CDR3 totals 14 residues. V was shortened by 6 bases and J by 1 base, with 11 bases between the two germline ends. CDR3 region: CASRATEGTDTQYF. In DNA form, the CDR3 reads TGTGCCAGCAGGGCTACAGAGGGCACAGATACGCAGTATTTT.

This chain connects TRBV4-1 to TRBJ2-2, with TRBD2 matching over 9 bases. Germline CDR1 and CDR2: MGHRA and YSYEKL. The CDR3 consists of 18 residues. J was trimmed by 4 bases and V by 0 bases; bases with no gene match: 9. The CDR3 DNA is TGCGCCAGCAGCCAAGATAGCCTAGCGGGATTGAGCACCGGGGAGCTGTTTTTT. Its protein is CASSQDSLAGLSTGELFF.

The chain couples TRBV5-8 to TRBJ1-2; D unresolved. Between the trimmed V and J ends, which lost 2 bases and 0 bases, there was a span of 11 bases. Germline assignment: CDR1 SGHTS and CDR2 YDEGEE. This CDR3 has 15 amino acids. The CDR3, as DNA: TGTGCCAGCAGCTTCCAGTCAGCCACTAACTATGGCTACACCTTC. This translates into CASSFQSATNYGYTF.

In DNA form, the CDR3 reads TGTGCCAGCAGTTCCAGGGATAGATTCGCTTTCTTT. Amino acids: CASSSRDRFAFF. This sequence joins TRBV6-6 and TRBJ1-1; possible D gene TRBD1, 5 bases. Trimming stripped 4 bases from V and 11 bases from J, with 14 bases between. Germline-derived CDR1 and CDR2 are MNHNY and SVGAGI (reference sequence). The CDR3 runs to 12 residues.

The chain joins TRBV28 to TRBJ2-7; D might be TRBD1 or TRBD2, each matching 6 bases. The germline gives CDR1 MDHEN, CDR2 SYDVKM. There are 15 residues in the CDR3. The germline V and J ends were trimmed by 5 bases and 2 bases, with 16 bases remaining between them. The CDR3 sequence: CASSPPARGPYEQYF. CDR3 bases: TGTGCCAGCAGTCCCCCCGCACGGGGGCCCTACGAGCAGTACTTC.

The V gene is TRBV7-9, the J gene TRBJ1-5, with TRBD1 as a possible D gene (5 bases). Per germline, CDR1 SEHNR and CDR2 FQNEAQ (reference sequence). V was pared by 0 bases and J by 7 bases, with 10 bases between. The CDR3 has 14 residues. CDR3 region: CASSLASQGQPQHF. The CDR3 bases are TGTGCCAGCAGCTTAGCGTCTCAGGGCCAGCCCCAGCATTTT.

The V and J genes are TRBV6-5 and TRBJ2-2; D is unresolved. CDR1 and CDR2 from the germline V gene are MNHEY and SVGAGI. Trimming took off 6 bases at V and 4 bases at J, with 9 bases between the two ends. The CDR3 is 13 residues long. DNA of the CDR3: TGTGCCAGCAGACAGCAATCCACCGGGGAGCTGTTTTTT. Translation gives CASRQQSTGELFF.

A few counts support this clone. The chain employs TRBV2 and TRBJ1-2, with 8 bases fitting TRBD1. Germline CDR1 is SNHLY and CDR2 is FYNNEI. J was trimmed by 3 bases and V by 9 bases; bases with no gene match: 3. This CDR3 contains 12 residues. CDR3 region: CASSTGDYGYTF. CDR3 sequence (DNA): TGTGCCAGTTCGACAGGGGACTATGGCTACACCTTC.

For the CDR3, the DNA is TGTGCCAGCAGTTTATACTGGGTCGGGTCTGGGGCCAACGTCCTGACTTTC. The encoded protein is CASSLYWVGSGANVLTF. V gene TRBV27 combines with J gene TRBJ2-6; D unclear. This CDR3 is 17 amino acids long. CDR1 and CDR2 (germline): MNHEY, SMNVEV (reference sequence). Trimming removed 1 base at V and 1 base at J, with 11 bases between.

The chain has TRBV7-2 and TRBJ2-3; 10 positions agree with TRBD2. V trimming: 4 bases; J trimming: 6 bases; junction bases outside the gene matches: 4. This CDR3 is built from 14 residues. Per the germline V gene, CDR1 is SGHTA and CDR2 is FQGNSA. CDR3 nucleotides: TGTGCCAGCAGCTCTAGCGGGAGCAGGGATACGCAGTATTTT. This codes for CASSSSGSRDTQYF.

This chain joins TRBV10-2 and TRBJ2-5; 8 bases match TRBD1. With 9 bases clipped from V and 4 bases from J, the junction kept 7 bases outside the gene matches. Germline V gives CDR1 WSHSY, CDR2 SAAADI. The CDR3 runs to 13 residues. CDR3 loop: CASRQGRLETQYF. CDR3 DNA sequence: TGCGCCAGTCGACAGGGGCGTTTAGAGACCCAGTACTTC.

CDR3 coding DNA: TGTGCCAGCAGCTCAATTATACAGAGAGAGCAGTTCTTC. Amino acids: CASSSIIQREQFF. This chain links TRBV6-5 with TRBJ2-1; D gene ambiguous. CDR3 length equals 13 residues. The V gene lost 6 bases and the J gene lost 10 bases, with 16 bases spanning the gap. Germline loops: CDR1 MNHEY, CDR2 SVGAGI.